This T cell receptor (beta chain) was identified in a study of T cell clones after liver transplantation. Study context: Three of eight recipients were HCV-positive; others had non-autoimmune, non-viral indications. Patients counted as tolerant after at least one year off all immunosuppression, enzymes not exceeding twice normal.

TCRdb keeps only in-frame clones here, not all; method: immunoSEQ multiplex PCR. The data contain roughly 56,000 clones, over 65% of them singletons. V shed 2 bases, J shed 4 bases, and the junction held 7 bases outside the gene matches. Per germline, CDR1 MNHEY and CDR2 SVGAGI. This CDR3 is built from 15 residues. The chain uses TRBV6-5 and TRBJ2-7, with 8 bases aligning to TRBD1. The receptor's source is a human patient who received a liver transplant. Some T cells may originate from the graft donor. This sample comprised CD4+ T cells from blood, obtained around 4.5 years after liver transplant. The CDR3 loop is CASSYVRGRTYEQYF. The CDR3 DNA reads TGTGCCAGCAGTTACGTCAGGGGGCGGACATACGAGCAGTACTTC.